This T cell receptor (beta chain) was found in a study of technical replicates of blood from a few donors (TCRdb year 2017). Points on this clone: Its antigen remains undetermined. Base-call qualities are not available, and no considerably larger clone is one nucleotide away.

Taken from cysteine to phenylalanine, the CDR3 has 12 residues. The read is trimmed to its CDR3 DNA, 36 bases read in frame from base 1. Relative to germline, V is 8 bases shorter and J is 3 bases shorter, with 11 bases between their ends. The germline V gene yields MNHEY for CDR1 and SVGAGI for CDR2. The library was made by the immunoSEQ multiplex PCR assay. TCRdb mirrors the immuneACCESS table, restricted to in-frame sequences. Some clones are absent from its copies; in checked studies, under half trace to an unresolved V gene, and the reason for the others is unknown. The sample contains about 79,000 clones, more than 85% of them found a single time. Jointly, the top ten make up roughly 0.37% of the sample.

The sample was T cells isolated from PBMCs. The sequence was collected from a human donor in good health. Some clones in this sample may be carry-over from other donors' samples. The V and J genes are TRBV6-5 and TRBJ2-7; there is no confident call for the D gene. The CDR3 protein: CASGRFNYEQYF. The DNA sequence reads TGTGCCAGCGGCAGGTTTAACTACGAGCAGTACTTC.